Each of the 28 T cell receptor beta chains below was sequenced from the same sample in a study of shared T cell receptors in the human thymus (dated by TCRdb to about 2021). Receptor amplification or capture employed the immunoSEQ multiplex PCR assay. TCRdb obtained this table from immuneACCESS and retained in-frame rearrangements with V and J assigned. These tables miss some clones; where compared with another copy, unresolved V genes account for less than half of the shortfall, and the remainder is unexplained. Here the sample has roughly 500,000 clones; approximately 78% occur a single time. Clones ranked in the top ten supply about 0.013% of the sample. These data also formed part of another study, on human thymus T cells.

The source material was thymocytes. These receptors all stem from a boy under two years old with a congenital heart defect. Donor details come from another sample of the same person, matched by shared clones.

This clone was seen only once. The chain joins TRBV11-2 to TRBJ2-1, with 11 bases identical to TRBD2. The germline CDR1 and CDR2 sequences are SGHAT and FQNNGV. After removal of 4 bases from V and 8 bases from J, the junction contained 13 bases not matched to a gene. This CDR3 comprises 17 residues. DNA for the CDR3: TGTGCCAGCAGCTCCCGGACTAGCGGGCCCGGGAGCTATGAGCAGTTCTTC. Residues: CASSSRTSGPGSYEQFF.

V usage is TRBV10-3 and J usage is TRBJ2-7, with D possibly TRBD2 on 5 matching bases. This CDR3 comprises 12 residues. Germline V CDR1 and CDR2: ENHRY, SYGVKD. V was clipped by 3 bases and J by 7 bases, with 10 bases between them. CDR3 sequence reads: CAISEEGAEQYF. Here the CDR3 DNA reads TGTGCCATCAGTGAAGAGGGAGCGGAGCAGTACTTC.

The sample holds a few counts of this clone. This sequence joins TRBV25-1 and TRBJ1-1, with unresolved D. With 4 bases removed from V and 4 bases from J, the gap between germline ends came to 10 bases. Germline V gene data show CDR1 as MGHDK and CDR2 as SYGVNS. The CDR3 runs to 13 residues. In DNA form, the CDR3 reads TGTGCCAGCAGTGTTGGTGGAGGCACTGAAGCTTTCTTT. It yields the protein CASSVGGGTEAFF.

The chain has TRBV6-5 and TRBJ2-5, with a possible D match to TRBD1 (6 bases). This CDR3 has 13 residues. Trimming stripped 6 bases from V and 3 bases from J, with 11 bases between. Germline CDR1 MNHEY, CDR2 SVGAGI. The CDR3 spells CASRYNREETQYF. The CDR3 DNA is TGTGCCAGCAGGTATAACAGGGAAGAGACCCAGTACTTC.

The chain carries TRBV11-2 and TRBJ2-7; 9 bases agree with TRBD1. Germline V gene lookup returns CDR1 SGHAT and CDR2 FQNNGV. The CDR3 runs to 17 residues. V shed 1 base and J 4 bases; nucleotides not matched to a gene: 11. The DNA for the CDR3 is TGTGCCAGCAGCTTAGGGACTAGGGACAGGGCTTGTTACGAGCAGTACTTC. Amino acid sequence: CASSLGTRDRACYEQYF.

The gene calls are TRBV29-1 and TRBJ1-5; the match to TRBD1 covers 7 bases. From germline, CDR1 is SQVTM and CDR2 ANQGSEA. This CDR3 contains 12 residues. CDR3 coding DNA: TGCAGGGTCGACAGGGTCAATCAGCCCCAGCATTTT. Its protein is CRVDRVNQPQHF.

The chain uses TRBV5-1 and TRBJ2-7; 10 nucleotides agree with TRBD2. Trimming at V came to 2 bases and at J to 3 bases, leaving 5 bases not matched to a gene. The CDR3 has 15 residues. CDR1 is SGHRS, CDR2 YFSETQ, per germline. CDR3 sequence reads: CASSLVSGGVYEQYF. The CDR3 DNA follows: TGCGCCAGCAGCTTAGTGAGCGGGGGGGTCTACGAGCAGTACTTC. The complete variable domain, with remaining parts taken from reference TRBV5-1 and TRBJ2-7, reads KAGVTQTPRYLIKTRGQQVTLSCSPISGHRSVSWYQQTPGQGLQFLFEYFSETQRNKGNFPGRFSGRQFSNSRSEMNVSTLELGDSALYLCASSLVSGGVYEQYFGPGTRLTVT.

The CDR3 reads CASNRGRSQETQYF. Written as DNA, the CDR3 is TGTGCCAGCAACCGCGGGCGGTCTCAAGAGACCCAGTACTTC. This chain uses TRBV2 with TRBJ2-5; tentative D call: TRBD2 (5 bases). There are 14 residues in the CDR3. V was cut by 7 bases and J by 2 bases, with 14 bases left in between. Germline values: CDR1 SNHLY, CDR2 FYNNEI.

The rearrangement links TRBV7-2 to TRBJ2-3; possible D gene TRBD1, 5 bases. CDR1 and CDR2 (germline): SGHTA, FQGNSA. This CDR3 spans 15 amino acids. V was shortened by 5 bases and J by 3 bases, with 15 bases between the two germline ends. As DNA, the CDR3 is TGTGCCAGCAGCACCAGGGTTTTGAGGACAGATACGCAGTATTTT. This encodes CASSTRVLRTDTQYF.

J is TRBJ2-7 and V is TRBV30, with D possibly TRBD1 on 6 matching bases. V shed 3 bases and J shed 4 bases, with 13 bases lying between them. The CDR3 is 13 amino acids. Germline loops: CDR1 GTSNPN, CDR2 SVGIG (reference sequence). The CDR3 loop is CAWSGTQLYEQYF. The CDR3 coding sequence is TGTGCCTGGAGCGGGACACAGCTTTACGAGCAGTACTTC.

This rearrangement joins TRBV6-5 to TRBJ2-7; 11 bases line up with TRBD1. Germline lookup yields CDR1 MNHEY and CDR2 SVGAGI. With 4 bases clipped from V and 2 bases from J, the junction kept 7 bases outside the gene matches. The CDR3 is 16 amino acids. The CDR3 DNA reads as TGTGCCAGCAGTTCCTCTGGACAGGGGGCGACCTACGAGCAGTACTTC. Its translation: CASSSSGQGATYEQYF.

The chain uses TRBV4-2 and TRBJ2-5; 11 bases are shared with TRBD2. CDR1 and CDR2 (germline): LGHNA, YNFKEQ. The CDR3 is 20 residues long. V dropped 4 bases and J dropped 4; count of bases not matched to a gene: 20. The CDR3 here is CASSRAGFRGRLAGGETQYF. For the CDR3, the DNA is TGTGCCAGCAGCCGGGCGGGTTTTCGGGGGCGGCTAGCGGGAGGAGAGACCCAGTACTTC.

The chain recombines TRBV4-1 with TRBJ2-2, with D unclear. This CDR3 is built from 14 residues. Between the trimmed V and J ends, which lost 0 bases and 6 bases, there was a span of 8 bases. Germline V lookup: CDR1 MGHRA, CDR2 YSYEKL. DNA of the CDR3: TGCGCCAGCAGCCAAGAGAAGGAGCCCGGGGAGCTGTTTTTT. Translated: CASSQEKEPGELFF.

The chain carries TRBV10-1 and TRBJ1-1; D may be TRBD1 (6 bases). This CDR3 comprises 15 residues. Trimming took 3 bases from V and 1 from J, leaving 12 bases between them. Germline V gene sequence: CDR1 WNHNN, CDR2 SYGVQD (reference sequence). The CDR3 bases are TGCGCCAGCAGTGATCACAGGGAGTCGAACACTGAAGCTTTCTTT. Amino acid sequence: CASSDHRESNTEAFF.

The chain recombines TRBV5-1 with TRBJ2-6, with 12 bases lining up with TRBD2. Germline V lookup: CDR1 SGHRS, CDR2 YFSETQ. The V and J ends lost 1 base and 0 bases, in that order; junction bases with no gene match: 5. The CDR3 has 19 residues. The CDR3 bases are TGCGCCAGCAGCTTGATGCTAGCGGGAGGGCCCTCTGGGGCCAACGTCCTGACTTTC. This translates into CASSLMLAGGPSGANVLTF.

The chain is built from TRBV7-2 and TRBJ2-2, with 9 nucleotides matching TRBD2. The CDR3 covers 18 residues. The V gene's germline CDR1 is SGHTA and CDR2 FQGNSA. The ends lost 0 bases at V and 3 bases at J; junction bases unmatched: 8. This CDR3 reads CASSLADRREGDTGELFF. The CDR3 nucleotides are TGTGCCAGCAGCTTAGCGGATCGGCGGGAGGGGGACACCGGGGAGCTGTTTTTT. Full variable domain (outside the CDR3, taken from reference TRBV7-2 and TRBJ2-2): GAGVSQSPSNKVTEKGKDVELRCDPISGHTALYWYRQSLGQGLEFLIYFQGNSAPDKSGLPSDRFSAERTGGSVSTLTIQRTQQEDSAVYLCASSLADRREGDTGELFFGEGSRLTVL.

The chain couples TRBV27 to TRBJ2-2; D is unresolved. Germline-derived CDR1 and CDR2 are MNHEY and SMNVEV (reference sequence). Trimming stripped 3 bases from V and 6 bases from J, with 8 bases between. This CDR3 spans 13 amino acids. The CDR3 sequence is CASSFGVAGELFF. The CDR3 region has the DNA TGTGCCAGCAGTTTTGGAGTCGCCGGGGAGCTGTTTTTT.

The rearrangement joins TRBV19 to TRBJ2-3; TRBD2 matches 13 bases. Germline V gene data show CDR1 as LNHDA and CDR2 as SQIVND (reference sequence). The CDR3 loop spans 16 amino acids. V shed 5 bases and J 5 bases; nucleotides not matched to a gene: 7. CDR3 region: CASSPPGLAGRDTQYF. Written as DNA, the CDR3 is TGTGCCAGTAGTCCCCCGGGACTAGCGGGACGAGATACGCAGTATTTT.

This chain uses TRBV14 with TRBJ2-1; TRBD1 matches 7 bases. Germline lookup yields CDR1 SGHDN and CDR2 FVKESK. Trimming took 5 bases from V and 2 from J; bases not matched to a gene: 9. This CDR3 is 16 amino acids long. The DNA of the CDR3 is TGTGCCAGCAGCTCCTCGGACAGGCGACCCTACAATGAGCAGTTCTTC. Its translation is CASSSSDRRPYNEQFF. Combining the CDR3 with reference TRBV14 and TRBJ2-1 gives the whole variable domain EAGVTQFPSHSVIEKGQTVTLRCDPISGHDNLYWYRRVMGKEIKFLLHFVKESKQDESGMPNNRFLAERTGGTYSTLKVQPAELEDSGVYFCASSSSDRRPYNEQFFGPGTRLTVL.

The V call is TRBV15, the J call TRBJ2-4; weak D call: TRBD2 (5 bases). The CDR3 has 14 amino acids. Germline CDR1 and CDR2: LNHNV and YYDKDF (reference sequence). Between the trimmed V and J ends, which lost 1 base and 7 bases, there was a span of 11 bases. For the CDR3, the DNA is TGTGCCACCAGCAGAGTAGGAGGTCTGAACATTCAGTACTTC. Its translation: CATSRVGGLNIQYF.

The sample holds one count of this clone. The CDR3 loop reads CASSPTTGTGGNYGYTF. The CDR3 DNA is TGTGCCAGCAGTCCCACCACTGGGACAGGGGGTAACTATGGCTACACCTTC. The gene calls are TRBV28 and TRBJ1-2; TRBD1 aligns across 11 bases. Germline assignment: CDR1 MDHEN and CDR2 SYDVKM. The trim removed 5 bases at V and 1 base at J, leaving 9 bases unmatched. The CDR3 is 17 residues long.

The rearrangement links TRBV7-2 to TRBJ2-1; TRBD2 agrees at 11 bases. CDR1 and CDR2 (germline): SGHTA, FQGNSA. V shed 1 base and J 6 bases; nucleotides not matched to a gene: 11. This CDR3 contains 18 residues. CDR3 sequence reads: CASSLVGTSGSVANEQFF. The CDR3, as DNA: TGTGCCAGCAGCTTAGTAGGTACTAGCGGGAGCGTGGCCAATGAGCAGTTCTTC.

The chain employs TRBV27 and TRBJ2-7; 11 nucleotides agree with TRBD1. Per germline, CDR1 MNHEY and CDR2 SMNVEV (reference sequence). V lost 0 bases and J lost 6; bases outside the gene matches: 7. CDR3 length: 16 amino acids. CDR3 sequence reads: CASSLSLWDRGSEQYF. The CDR3 DNA reads TGTGCCAGCAGTTTATCGTTGTGGGACAGGGGGTCCGAGCAGTACTTC.

J is TRBJ2-1 and V is TRBV29-1; TRBD2 matches at 14 bases. Germline CDR1 is SQVTM and CDR2 is ANQGSEA. The CDR3 contains 16 residues. Trimming removed 6 bases from V and 6 bases from J; junction bases left unmatched: 10. CDR3 nucleotide sequence: TGCAGCGTGACCGGCCGAGGACTAGCGGGAGGCAATGAGCAGTTCTTC. Amino acids: CSVTGRGLAGGNEQFF.

J is TRBJ2-2 and V is TRBV2, with 8 bases matching TRBD2. Germline CDR1 and CDR2: SNHLY and FYNNEI. V lost 4 bases to trimming and J lost 2 bases; unmatched junction nucleotides: 3. The CDR3 has 15 residues. CDR3 residues: CASSARGGNTGELFF. The CDR3 DNA is TGTGCCAGCAGTGCTCGGGGGGGCAACACCGGGGAGCTGTTTTTT.

This chain links TRBV6-6 with TRBJ2-1; tentative D call: TRBD1 (5 bases). The germline V and J ends were trimmed by 5 bases and 6 bases, with 8 bases remaining between them. The CDR3 runs to 12 residues. Germline assignment: CDR1 MNHNY and CDR2 SVGAGI (reference sequence). The CDR3 loop is CASSPGRNEQFF. CDR3 sequence (DNA): TGTGCCAGCAGTCCAGGGCGCAATGAGCAGTTCTTC.

This clone was seen once. The genes are TRBV13 and TRBJ2-4; 8 bases match TRBD2. This CDR3 contains 16 residues. The V gene end was trimmed by 2 bases and the J gene end by 0 bases; junction bases not matched to a gene: 3. Germline V gene data show CDR1 as PRHDT and CDR2 as FYEKMQ (reference sequence). CDR3 coding DNA: TGTGCCAGCAGCTTATCCGGGGGGGAAGCCAAAAACATTCAGTACTTC. It encodes CASSLSGGEAKNIQYF.

This chain connects TRBV14 to TRBJ2-1; TRBD2 aligns across 13 bases. The junction had 5 bases not matched to a gene; V was cut back by 0 bases and J by 6 bases. Per germline, CDR1 SGHDN and CDR2 FVKESK. There are 17 residues in the CDR3. The CDR3 here is CASSQEETSGRANEQFF. CDR3 in DNA: TGTGCCAGCAGCCAAGAAGAAACTAGCGGGAGGGCCAATGAGCAGTTCTTC.